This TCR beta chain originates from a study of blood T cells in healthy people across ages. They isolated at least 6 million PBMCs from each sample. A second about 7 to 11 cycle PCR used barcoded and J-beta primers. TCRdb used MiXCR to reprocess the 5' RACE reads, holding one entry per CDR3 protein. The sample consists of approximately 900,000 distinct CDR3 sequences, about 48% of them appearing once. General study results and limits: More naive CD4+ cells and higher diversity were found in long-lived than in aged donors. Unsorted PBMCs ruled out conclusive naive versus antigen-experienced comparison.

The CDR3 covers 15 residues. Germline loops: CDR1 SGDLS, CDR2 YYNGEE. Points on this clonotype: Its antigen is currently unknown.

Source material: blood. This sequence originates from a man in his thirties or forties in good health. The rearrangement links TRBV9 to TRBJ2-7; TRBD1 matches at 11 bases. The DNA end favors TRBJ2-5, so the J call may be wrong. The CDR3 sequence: CASSGGQGAGETQYF. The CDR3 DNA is TGTGCCAGCAGCGGTGGACAGGGGGCCGGGGAGACCCAGTACTTC.